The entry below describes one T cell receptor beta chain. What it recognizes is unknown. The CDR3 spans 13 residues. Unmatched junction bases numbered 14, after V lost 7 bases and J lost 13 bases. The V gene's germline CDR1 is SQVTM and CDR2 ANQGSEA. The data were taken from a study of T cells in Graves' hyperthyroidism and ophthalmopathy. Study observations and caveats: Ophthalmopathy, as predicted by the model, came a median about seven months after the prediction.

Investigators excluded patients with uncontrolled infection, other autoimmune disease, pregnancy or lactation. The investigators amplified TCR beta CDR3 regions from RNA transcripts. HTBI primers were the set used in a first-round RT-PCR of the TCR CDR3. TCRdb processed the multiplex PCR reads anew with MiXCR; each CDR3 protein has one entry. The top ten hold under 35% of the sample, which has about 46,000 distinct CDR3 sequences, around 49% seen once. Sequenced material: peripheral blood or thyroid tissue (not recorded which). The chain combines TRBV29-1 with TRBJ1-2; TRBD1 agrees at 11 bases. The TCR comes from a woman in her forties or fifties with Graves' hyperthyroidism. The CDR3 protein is CSASSNGQGAFTF. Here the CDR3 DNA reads TGCAGCGCCAGCAGCAACGGACAGGGGGCGTTCACCTTC. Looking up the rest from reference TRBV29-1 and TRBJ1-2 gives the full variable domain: SAVISQKPSRDICQRGTSLTIQCQVDSQVTMMFWYRQQPGQSLTLIATANQGSEATYESGFVIDKFPISRPNLTFSTLTVSNMSPEDSSIYLCSASSNGQGAFTFGSGTRLTVV.